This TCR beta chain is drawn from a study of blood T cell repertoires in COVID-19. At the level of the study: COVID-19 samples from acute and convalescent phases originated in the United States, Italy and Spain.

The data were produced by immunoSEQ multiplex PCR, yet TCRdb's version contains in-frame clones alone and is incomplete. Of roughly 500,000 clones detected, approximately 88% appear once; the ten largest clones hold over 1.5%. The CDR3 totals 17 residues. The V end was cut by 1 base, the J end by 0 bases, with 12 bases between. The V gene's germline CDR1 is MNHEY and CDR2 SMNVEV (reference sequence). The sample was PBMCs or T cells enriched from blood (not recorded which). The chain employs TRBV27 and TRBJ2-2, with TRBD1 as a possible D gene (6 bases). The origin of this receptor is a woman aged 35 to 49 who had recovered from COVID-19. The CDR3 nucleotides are TGTGCCAGCAGTTTATACAGGGTAGACGCGAACACCGGGGAGCTGTTTTTT. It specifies CASSLYRVDANTGELFF.